The next 20 T cell receptor beta chains were all read from a single sample in a study of CD8 T cells in ankylosing spondylitis. Study observations and caveats: The study identified a TCR beta motif of roughly eight highly homologous variants that appeared characteristic of ankylosing spondylitis blood.

TCRdb passed the 5' RACE reads through MiXCR, listing each CDR3 protein once. The table has 500,000 or so distinct CDR3 sequences, under 5.5% seen once; the top ten hold under 4.5%. Which antigens these TCRs recognize remains unknown. The material sequenced was blood, either unsorted or a sorted T cell fraction (not recorded which). The origin of the receptors is a male donor with ankylosing spondylitis.

This clonotype was counted many times. This chain uses TRBV6-5 with TRBJ2-7; no clear D. V was clipped by 2 bases and J by 0 bases, with 20 bases between them. Germline V gives CDR1 MNHEY, CDR2 SVGAGI. The CDR3 has 18 amino acids. The CDR3, as DNA: TGTGCCAGCAGTTACAAGCCGGGCCGCTCCGTACGCTCCTACGAGCAGTACTTC. The encoded protein is CASSYKPGRSVRSYEQYF.

This clonotype occurred many times. The genes are TRBV9 and TRBJ2-1; 13 bases fit TRBD2. The CDR3 runs to 16 residues. The germline CDR1 and CDR2 sequences are SGDLS and YYNGEE. Trimming took 2 bases from V and 8 from J; bases not matched to a gene: 7. The CDR3 spells CASSVTGTSGTHEQFF. The CDR3 DNA reads TGTGCCAGCAGCGTGACCGGGACTAGCGGGACTCATGAGCAGTTCTTC. Drawing the rest from reference TRBV9 and TRBJ2-1, the complete variable domain is DSGVTQTPKHLITATGQRVTLRCSPRSGDLSVYWYQQSLDQGLQFLIQYYNGEERAKGNILERFSAQQFPDLHSELNLSSLELGDSALYFCASSVTGTSGTHEQFFGPGTRLTVL.

This clonotype occurred many times. This chain links TRBV10-3 with TRBJ1-5, with D perhaps matching TRBD1 (6 bases). Germline assignment: CDR1 ENHRY and CDR2 SYGVKD. V was trimmed by 10 bases and J by 3 bases, leaving 16 bases between them. The length of the CDR3 is 14 residues. CDR3 amino acids: CASQTGRYNQPQHF. The CDR3 DNA follows: TGTGCCAGCCAGACAGGACGCTACAATCAGCCCCAGCATTTT.

This clonotype has ten or more counts. The rearrangement links TRBV7-2 to TRBJ2-5; possibly TRBD1 for D (6 bases). The CDR3 runs 16 residues. CDR1 is SGHTA and CDR2 is FQGNSA in the germline V gene. V lost 0 bases, J lost 1 base, and 12 bases lay in between. The CDR3 sequence is CASSLAGTNGQETQYF. The DNA for the CDR3 is TGTGCCAGCAGCTTAGCCGGGACAAACGGCCAAGAGACCCAGTACTTC.

This clonotype has ten or more counts. This chain connects TRBV28 to TRBJ2-4; 7 nucleotides line up with TRBD1. Germline CDR1 and CDR2: MDHEN and SYDVKM. Unmatched junction bases numbered 5, after V lost 2 bases and J lost 4 bases. The CDR3 spans 15 residues. DNA of the CDR3: TGTGCCAGCAGTTTACCGGGACAGCTTAAAAACATTCAGTACTTC. It codes for CASSLPGQLKNIQYF.

This clonotype was seen at least ten times. The chain is built from TRBV20-1 and TRBJ2-2, with D perhaps matching TRBD1 (5 bases). CDR1 is DFQATT and CDR2 is SNEGSKA in the germline V gene (reference sequence). V lost 3 bases to trimming and J lost 7 bases, with 9 bases between them. The CDR3 extends over 12 amino acids. The CDR3 is CSARAQVGELFF. The CDR3 DNA follows: TGCAGTGCTAGGGCACAGGTCGGGGAGCTGTTTTTT.

Ten or more counts support this clonotype. V gene TRBV20-1 combines with J gene TRBJ2-7; the D is unclear. V gave up 3 bases and J gave up 4 bases, with 4 bases separating them. This CDR3 is 10 amino acids long. The germline CDR1 and CDR2 sequences are DFQATT and SNEGSKA (reference sequence). The CDR3, as DNA: TGCAGTGCTAGCGGGTACGAGCAGTACTTC. Translated, it gives CSASGYEQYF.

This clonotype was counted at least ten times. The chain couples TRBV29-1 to TRBJ1-2; 7 positions agree with TRBD1. J gave up 4 bases and V 5 bases, and 7 bases lay outside the gene matches. CDR3 length: 13 amino acids. Germline assignment: CDR1 SQVTM and CDR2 ANQGSEA. CDR3 coding DNA: TGCAGCGTTCCGGGACAGTCCCGCTATGGCTACACCTTC. Encoded protein: CSVPGQSRYGYTF.

This clonotype was detected many times. The gene calls are TRBV6-4 and TRBJ2-1, with 9 bases fitting TRBD2. The J segment lost 0 bases and the V segment lost 3 bases, leaving 0 bases of the junction unmatched. Germline-derived CDR1 and CDR2 are MRHNA and SNTAGT. The CDR3 has 15 amino acids. The CDR3 sequence: CASSEAGGSYNEQFF. CDR3 nucleotides: TGTGCCAGCAGTGAAGCGGGGGGCTCCTACAATGAGCAGTTCTTC.

This clonotype was found many times. The genes are TRBV20-1 and TRBJ2-2; possibly TRBD2 for D (6 bases). The V gene's germline CDR1 is DFQATT and CDR2 SNEGSKA (reference sequence). Trimming shortened V by 1 base and J by 2 bases, and 14 bases separated the two germline ends. This CDR3 has 16 amino acids. CDR3 sequence: CSARATGTLNTGELFF. As DNA, the CDR3 is TGCAGTGCTAGAGCCACCGGGACTCTTAACACCGGGGAGCTGTTTTTT.

This clonotype was counted many times. The chain combines TRBV4-2 with TRBJ2-1; D call uncertain. The CDR3 loop spans 13 amino acids. Germline CDR1 reads LGHNA; CDR2 reads YNFKEQ. The V gene lost 1 base and the J gene lost 6 bases, with 7 bases spanning the gap. This CDR3 is CASSQGGPNEQFF. CDR3 coding DNA: TGTGCCAGCAGCCAAGGCGGTCCCAATGAGCAGTTCTTC.

In its sample, this clonotype was seen many times. V is TRBV12-3 or TRBV12-4 and J is TRBJ2-1, with 11 bases fitting TRBD2. The CDR3 contains 17 residues. The V gene end was trimmed by 3 bases and the J gene end by 8 bases; junction bases not matched to a gene: 12. In DNA, the CDR3 is TGTGCCAGCAGTTTCGCCGTGTTACTAGCGGGAGAGGATGAGCAGTTCTTC. Its translation is CASSFAVLLAGEDEQFF.

As concerns this clonotype: This may be a read error: a much more frequent sequence differs by one nucleotide. The chain carries TRBV11-3 and TRBJ1-1, with 8 positions matching TRBD1. Germline CDR1 is SGHNT and CDR2 is YENEEA. This CDR3 is built from 14 residues. The CDR3 bases are TGTGCCTGCAGCCTGACAGGGGATGTGACTGAAGCTTTCTTT. It codes for CACSLTGDVTEAFF.

The rearrangement uses TRBV25-1 and TRBJ2-1, with D maybe TRBD2 (5 bases). The CDR3 sequence is 15 residues long. V shed 3 bases and J shed 8 bases, with 17 bases lying between them. Germline CDR1 MGHDK, CDR2 SYGVNS. The CDR3 bases are TGTGCCAGCAGTGATAGAGGGTCTAGTACCTATGAGCAGTTCTTC. Translating it yields CASSDRGSSTYEQFF.

This clonotype was observed a handful of times. The chain joins TRBV7-6 to TRBJ1-1; the D is unclear. Per germline, CDR1 SGHVS and CDR2 FNYEAQ. The CDR3 has 13 residues. Between the trimmed V and J ends, which lost 4 bases and 10 bases, there was a span of 16 bases. The CDR3 DNA sequence: TGTGCCAGCAGCTCTAGTCAGTTAATCGGAGCTTTCTTT. Translating gives CASSSSQLIGAFF.

This clonotype came up many times. The genes are TRBV9 and TRBJ2-7; 7 bases line up with TRBD1. This CDR3 contains 17 residues. Germline V gives CDR1 SGDLS, CDR2 YYNGEE. V shed 3 bases, J shed 1 base, and the junction held 13 bases outside the gene matches. The CDR3 DNA sequence: TGTGCCAGCAGCGAAACCCCTCACGGGGACAGTTCCTACGAGCAGTACTTC. Translated: CASSETPHGDSSYEQYF.

This clonotype was detected only a few times. V and J are TRBV6-1 and TRBJ1-1; weak D call: TRBD1 (6 bases). CDR3 length: 14 amino acids. Germline V CDR1 and CDR2: MNHNS, SASEGT. Trimming left V 2 bases short and J 1 base short, with 8 bases between. The CDR3 reads CASSEQGQNTEAFF. The CDR3 region has the DNA TGTGCCAGCAGTGAACAGGGGCAGAACACTGAAGCTTTCTTT.

This chain uses TRBV28 with TRBJ1-4; 9 bases line up with TRBD1. CDR1 is MDHEN, CDR2 SYDVKM, per germline. This CDR3 is 15 amino acids long. V was pared by 5 bases and J by 6 bases, with 7 bases of the junction left unmatched. This CDR3 reads CASSAYRGRYEKLFF. The CDR3, as DNA: TGTGCCAGCAGTGCATACAGGGGGCGGTATGAAAAACTGTTTTTT.

The sample holds many counts of this clonotype. The chain joins TRBV12-3 or TRBV12-4 to TRBJ2-1, with D uncertain. The CDR3 loop spans 13 amino acids. V lost 7 bases and J 5 bases, leaving 12 bases between the germline ends. The CDR3 loop reads CASKTEGHNEQFF. CDR3 bases: TGTGCCAGCAAAACGGAAGGGCACAATGAGCAGTTCTTC.

In its sample, this clonotype was seen many times. This chain's CDR3 is CSGQSGNTIYF. CDR3 DNA sequence: TGCAGCGGCCAGTCTGGAAACACCATATATTTT. V is TRBV29-1 and J is TRBJ1-3; D gene ambiguous. CDR3 size: 11 residues. Germline V CDR1 and CDR2: SQVTM, ANQGSEA. Trimming removed 7 bases at V and 1 base at J, with 5 bases between.